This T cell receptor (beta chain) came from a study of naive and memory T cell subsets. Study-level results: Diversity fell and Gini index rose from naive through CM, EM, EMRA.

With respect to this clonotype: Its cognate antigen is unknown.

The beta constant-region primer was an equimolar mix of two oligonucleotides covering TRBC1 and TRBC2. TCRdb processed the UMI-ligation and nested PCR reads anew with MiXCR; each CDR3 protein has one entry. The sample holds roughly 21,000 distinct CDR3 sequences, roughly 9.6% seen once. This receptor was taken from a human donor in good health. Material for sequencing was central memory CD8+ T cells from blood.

The CDR3: CASSKIKTEQYF. CDR3 nucleotides: TGTGCCAGCAGTAAAATAAAGACTGAGCAGTACTTC. The chain links TRBV12-3 or TRBV12-4 to TRBJ2-7; D not resolved. The V gene lost 5 bases and the J gene lost 7 bases, with 12 bases spanning the gap. The CDR3 contains 12 residues.